These T cell receptor beta chains were read from a single sample in a study of shared clonotypes between healthy human individuals. Here immunoSEQ multiplex PCR was the method, and the copy in TCRdb shows in-frame clones only, minus some. The data hold some 2 million clones, with 85% to 95% observed a single time. Specimen: naive CD4+ T cells sorted from blood. These receptors were collected from a man younger than 35 in good health. The CDR3 runs from the conserved cysteine through the conserved F or W. A D gene is named only where the DNA matches it firmly. Expanded clones get a size class; other rows say once, few or many, or leave the size out.

J gene: TRBJ1-6
V gene: TRBV6-5
D gene: NA
clone size: NA
CDR3 protein: CASRGGQSHNSPLHF
CDR3 DNA: TGTGCCAGCAGGGGGGGTCAGTCACATAATTCACCCCTCCACTTT

J gene: TRBJ1-4
V gene: TRBV5-4
D gene: TRBD1
clone size: NA
CDR3 protein: CASSSGTGREKLFF
CDR3 DNA: TGTGCCAGCAGCTCCGGGACAGGGCGTGAAAAACTGTTTTTT

J gene: TRBJ2-7
V gene: TRBV5-1
D gene: NA
clone size: NA
CDR3 protein: CASSLVEGRTYEQYF
CDR3 DNA: TGCGCCAGCAGCTTGGTTGAGGGGCGTACCTACGAGCAGTACTTC

J gene: TRBJ2-7
V gene: TRBV7-2
D gene: TRBD2
clone size: NA
CDR3 protein: CASSLAISGSGEQYF
CDR3 DNA: TGTGCCAGCAGCTTAGCGATTAGCGGGAGCGGCGAGCAGTACTTC

J gene: TRBJ2-7
V gene: TRBV18
D gene: TRBD2
clone size: NA
CDR3 protein: CASSPPGLAGLYEQYF
CDR3 DNA: TGTGCCAGCTCACCACCAGGACTAGCGGGCCTCTACGAGCAGTACTTC

J gene: TRBJ2-3
V gene: TRBV10-1
D gene: NA
clone size: NA
CDR3 protein: CASTDRGDSPPDTQYF
CDR3 DNA: TGCGCCAGCACGGACCGGGGGGACAGTCCCCCAGATACGCAGTATTTT

J gene: TRBJ2-1
V gene: TRBV2
D gene: TRBD2
clone size: NA
CDR3 protein: CASNPIAGVGVDEQFF
CDR3 DNA: TGTGCCAGCAACCCGATAGCGGGAGTGGGGGTCGATGAGCAGTTCTTC

J gene: TRBJ2-7
V gene: TRBV9
D gene: TRBD2
clone size: NA
CDR3 protein: CASSVGSGTNSYEQYF
CDR3 DNA: TGTGCCAGCAGCGTAGGAAGCGGGACTAACTCCTACGAGCAGTACTTC

J gene: TRBJ2-3
V gene: TRBV7-2
D gene: TRBD2
clone size: NA
CDR3 protein: CASSFSGRAGDTQYF
CDR3 DNA: TGTGCCAGCAGTTTTAGCGGGAGGGCCGGAGATACGCAGTATTTT

J gene: TRBJ1-3
V gene: TRBV18
D gene: NA
clone size: NA
CDR3 protein: CASSPLGAVDSGNTIYF
CDR3 DNA: TGTGCCAGCTCACCTCTAGGGGCAGTGGACTCTGGAAACACCATATATTTT

J gene: TRBJ1-2
V gene: TRBV9
D gene: NA
clone size: NA
CDR3 protein: CASSVGQGIYGYTF
CDR3 DNA: TGTGCCAGCAGCGTAGGGCAGGGGATCTATGGCTACACCTTC

J gene: TRBJ1-1
V gene: TRBV28
D gene: NA
clone size: NA
CDR3 protein: CASSHTDREAFF
CDR3 DNA: TGTGCCAGCAGCCATACCGACAGAGAAGCTTTCTTT

J gene: TRBJ1-5
V gene: TRBV18
D gene: NA
clone size: NA
CDR3 protein: CASSPPGASQGDQPQHF
CDR3 DNA: TGTGCCAGCTCACCTCCAGGGGCCTCGCAAGGCGATCAGCCCCAGCATTTT

J gene: TRBJ1-5
V gene: TRBV28
D gene: NA
clone size: NA
CDR3 protein: CASRFIGATITGSPQHF
CDR3 DNA: TGTGCCAGCCGTTTCATAGGAGCAACCATTACTGGATCGCCCCAGCATTTT

J gene: TRBJ2-5
V gene: TRBV4-1
D gene: TRBD2
clone size: NA
CDR3 protein: CASSQGGLAEETQYF
CDR3 DNA: TGCGCCAGCAGCCAAGGAGGTCTAGCGGAAGAGACCCAGTACTTC

J gene: TRBJ1-5
V gene: TRBV27
D gene: NA
clone size: NA
CDR3 protein: CASSLTKYSNQPQHF
CDR3 DNA: TGTGCCAGCAGTTTAACCAAGTATAGCAATCAGCCCCAGCATTTT

J gene: TRBJ1-1
V gene: TRBV4-1
D gene: TRBD1
clone size: NA
CDR3 protein: CASSGRDRGETEAFF
CDR3 DNA: TGCGCCAGCAGCGGCCGGGACAGGGGAGAAACTGAAGCTTTCTTT

J gene: TRBJ1-3
V gene: TRBV5-1
D gene: TRBD1
clone size: NA
CDR3 protein: CASSRGTDISGNTIYF
CDR3 DNA: TGCGCCAGCAGCCGTGGGACAGACATCTCTGGAAACACCATATATTTT

J gene: TRBJ1-1
V gene: TRBV10-3
D gene: TRBD1
clone size: NA
CDR3 protein: CAISLTHRTGETEAFF
CDR3 DNA: TGTGCCATCAGTCTTACCCATCGGACAGGTGAGACTGAAGCTTTCTTT

J gene: TRBJ2-4
V gene: TRBV30
D gene: NA
clone size: NA
CDR3 protein: CAWSAGPINIQYF
CDR3 DNA: TGTGCCTGGAGTGCCGGGCCAATAAACATTCAGTACTTC

J gene: TRBJ2-5
V gene: TRBV28
D gene: NA
clone size: NA
CDR3 protein: CASHRTQETQYF
CDR3 DNA: TGTGCCAGCCACAGGACCCAAGAGACCCAGTACTTC

J gene: TRBJ1-4
V gene: TRBV6-6
D gene: TRBD1
clone size: NA
CDR3 protein: CASSRDRGLSEKLFF
CDR3 DNA: TGTGCCAGCAGCCGGGACAGGGGCTTAAGTGAAAAACTGTTTTTT

J gene: TRBJ1-1
V gene: TRBV6-5
D gene: NA
clone size: NA
CDR3 protein: CASRSTGNTEAFF
CDR3 DNA: TGTGCCAGCAGAAGTACAGGGAACACTGAAGCTTTCTTT

J gene: TRBJ2-2
V gene: TRBV7-3
D gene: TRBD2
clone size: NA
CDR3 protein: CASSLGSGGNTGELFF
CDR3 DNA: TGTGCCAGCAGCTTAGGAAGCGGGGGGAACACCGGGGAGCTGTTTTTT

J gene: TRBJ2-5
V gene: TRBV11-2
D gene: TRBD2
clone size: NA
CDR3 protein: CASRPTASGEQETQYF
CDR3 DNA: TGTGCCTCACGACCGACGGCTAGCGGGGAACAAGAGACCCAGTACTTC

J gene: TRBJ1-4
V gene: TRBV21-1
D gene: NA
clone size: NA
CDR3 protein: CASSKVGGQASTNEKLFF
CDR3 DNA: TGTGCCAGCAGCAAAGTGGGGGGACAGGCGTCGACTAATGAAAAACTGTTTTTT

J gene: TRBJ1-1
V gene: TRBV6-5
D gene: TRBD1
clone size: NA
CDR3 protein: CASSSRGMAAEAFF
CDR3 DNA: TGTGCCAGCAGTTCCAGGGGGATGGCGGCTGAAGCTTTCTTT

J gene: TRBJ1-1
V gene: TRBV11-2
D gene: NA
clone size: NA
CDR3 protein: CASSLGGLNTEAFF
CDR3 DNA: TGTGCCAGCAGCTTAGGAGGGCTGAACACTGAAGCTTTCTTT

J gene: TRBJ1-4
V gene: TRBV30
D gene: TRBD1
clone size: NA
CDR3 protein: CAWSVPGQGNEKLFF
CDR3 DNA: TGTGCCTGGAGCGTACCGGGACAGGGGAATGAAAAACTGTTTTTT

J gene: TRBJ2-7
V gene: TRBV25-1
D gene: TRBD2
clone size: NA
CDR3 protein: CASSEIRASGYEQYF
CDR3 DNA: TGTGCCAGCAGTGAAATAAGGGCTAGCGGCTACGAGCAGTACTTC

J gene: TRBJ2-2
V gene: TRBV7-7
D gene: TRBD2
clone size: once
CDR3 protein: CASSLVDFLFRLAGVTGELFF
CDR3 DNA: TGTGCTAGCAGCTTAGTAGATTTCCTATTTCGACTAGCGGGAGTCACCGGGGAGCTGTTTTTT

J gene: TRBJ1-2
V gene: TRBV30
D gene: TRBD1
clone size: NA
CDR3 protein: CAWSSGQAYGYTF
CDR3 DNA: TGTGCCTGGAGTTCGGGACAGGCGTATGGCTACACCTTC

J gene: TRBJ2-6
V gene: TRBV7-2
D gene: TRBD1
clone size: NA
CDR3 protein: CASTLDRAGANVLTF
CDR3 DNA: TGTGCCAGCACCCTGGACAGGGCCGGGGCCAACGTCCTGACTTTC